This record covers a single TCR beta chain. Antigen unknown. One entry per CDR3 protein results from TCRdb running MiXCR on the 5' RACE reads. Of over 200,000 distinct CDR3 sequences in the sample, 9.4% were seen once. This sample is drawn from a study of identical twins. Study-wide points: Cord blood beta clonotypes present at high abundance carried fewer insertions; no such pattern appeared in memory repertoires.

Germline V gene sequence: CDR1 SGHTA, CDR2 FQGNSA. V was shortened by 3 bases and J by 0 bases, with 12 bases between the two germline ends. The CDR3 covers 16 residues. The chain is built from TRBV7-2 and TRBJ2-1; D remains ambiguous. The specimen was memory (CD45RO+) T cells sorted from blood. The TCR comes from a woman under 30 in good health. CDR3 nucleotide sequence: TGTGCCAGCAGCTTGGTCGGGCGGAGCTCCTACAATGAGCAGTTCTTC. Residues: CASSLVGRSSYNEQFF.